These T cell receptor beta chains were read from a single sample in a study of vaccination effects on CD4 cells after COVID-19. Data came from immunoSEQ multiplex PCR; TCRdb stores just in-frame clones and leaves some out. The sample contains 50,000 to 65,000 clones, roughly 80% of which appear only once. The antigens of these receptors remain unknown. Material: CD4+ T cells from PBMCs cultured with HCoV-229E spike peptides, obtained before COVID-19 vaccination. The source of these receptors is a human donor who received a COVID-19 vaccine. CDR3s include the opening cysteine and the closing phenylalanine or tryptophan. The D gene is left open where the match is weak. Part of the rows lack a size; the others show once, few, many or a class for expanded clones.

clone size	D gene	J gene	V gene	CDR3 protein	CDR3 DNA
-	-	TRBJ1-4	TRBV18	CASSPGQINEKLFF	TGTGCCAGCTCGCCTGGACAAATAAATGAAAAACTGTTTTTT
-	-	TRBJ2-5	TRBV6-5	CASSLFGGNQETQYF	TGTGCCAGCAGTCTGTTTGGCGGAAACCAAGAGACCCAGTACTTC
few	TRBD1	TRBJ2-6	TRBV19	CASSTGTGYPGANVLTF	TGTGCCAGTAGTACAGGGACAGGGTACCCTGGGGCCAACGTCCTGACTTTC
-	-	TRBJ1-2	TRBV7-2	CASSLVGVGYGYTF	TGTGCCAGCAGCTTAGTGGGGGTCGGCTATGGCTACACCTTC
-	-	TRBJ1-5	TRBV4-2	CASSQDQRGDQPQHF	TGTGCCAGCAGCCAAGACCAGAGGGGCGATCAGCCCCAGCATTTT
-	TRBD1	TRBJ1-2	TRBV2	CASSVQGRWNYGYTF	TGTGCCAGCAGCGTACAGGGGCGATGGAACTATGGCTACACCTTC
once	TRBD2	TRBJ2-3	TRBV6-5	CASSYVGGARDTQYF	TGTGCCAGCAGTTACGTCGGGGGGGCGAGAGATACGCAGTATTTT
-	-	TRBJ1-1	TRBV20-1	CSASPGSNEAFF	TGCAGTGCTAGTCCGGGTTCAAACGAAGCTTTCTTT
medium-sized	-	TRBJ1-1	TRBV5-1	CASSLDYGPTEAFF	TGCGCCAGCAGCTTGGATTATGGGCCAACTGAAGCTTTCTTT
-	-	TRBJ2-2	TRBV5-1	CASSLSFPGNTGELFF	TGCGCCAGCAGCTTGTCGTTTCCGGGGAACACCGGGGAGCTGTTTTTT
-	-	TRBJ1-4	TRBV27	CASSLSALATNEKLFF	TGTGCCAGCAGTTTATCGGCTCTTGCAACTAATGAAAAACTGTTTTTT
-	-	TRBJ2-2	TRBV5-4	CASSRDTGELFF	TGTGCCAGCAGCCGGGACACCGGGGAGCTGTTTTTT
once	-	TRBJ1-5	TRBV5-1	CASSLRTQPQHF	TGCGCCAGCAGCTTGAGAACGCAGCCCCAGCATTTT
-	TRBD1	TRBJ2-5	TRBV6-5	CASSGGQGAGETQYF	TGTGCCAGCAGCGGCGGACAGGGGGCTGGGGAGACCCAGTACTTC
-	-	TRBJ1-2	TRBV15	CATSRKGTGFYGYTF	TGTGCCACCAGCAGGAAGGGCACGGGTTTCTATGGCTACACCTTC
-	TRBD1	TRBJ1-1	TRBV7-3	CASSSQGGMNTEAFF	TGTGCCAGCAGCTCCCAGGGGGGCATGAACACTGAAGCTTTCTTT
-	-	TRBJ2-6	TRBV5-1	CASSLVPDSSGANVLTF	TGCGCCAGCAGCTTGGTTCCGGACAGCTCTGGGGCCAACGTCCTGACTTTC
-	TRBD2	TRBJ2-2	TRBV2	CASRGTSGYTGELFF	TGTGCCAGCAGAGGGACTAGCGGGTACACCGGGGAGCTGTTTTTT
once	TRBD2	TRBJ2-1	TRBV5-5	CASSLGLAVRNEQFF	TGTGCCAGCAGCTTGGGACTAGCGGTACGGAATGAGCAGTTCTTC
-	-	TRBJ1-1	TRBV19	CASSDRNTEAFF	TGTGCCAGCTCCGACAGGAACACTGAAGCTTTCTTT
-	TRBD1	TRBJ1-5	TRBV6-1	CASSEMLGQGRQPQHF	TGTGCCAGCAGTGAAATGTTGGGACAGGGACGTCAGCCCCAGCATTTT
-	-	TRBJ1-1	TRBV28	CASTKGGMNTEAFF	TGTGCCAGCACCAAAGGGGGGATGAACACTGAAGCTTTCTTT
few	TRBD1	TRBJ1-5	TRBV6-5	CASRLGTDSNQPQHF	TGTGCCAGCAGACTCGGGACAGATAGCAATCAGCCCCAGCATTTT